This T cell receptor (beta chain) came from a study of blood T cell repertoires in COVID-19. Overall study context: The analysed material was cDNA or gDNA that came from T cells, B-cell-depleted T cells, or PBMCs.

Between the trimmed V and J ends, which lost 3 bases and 9 bases, there was a span of 9 bases. The length of the CDR3 is 12 residues. In the original workflow: Scientists estimated how many nucleated cells there were by amplifying reference gene primers. Profiled with immunoSEQ multiplex PCR; TCRdb holds only in-frame clones, not every one. V and J calls and clone size come straight from that table; D and trimming were deduced from the DNA. The repertoire has under 250,000 clones, over 80% of them found once; the top ten carry 5.5% to 7.5%. The sequenced sample consisted of peripheral blood. The clonotype was recovered from a woman aged 55-70 years with active or convalescent COVID-19. The chain joins TRBV23-1 to TRBJ1-5; the D is unclear. TRBV23-1 qualifies as an ORF whose function is uncertain. The chain's CDR3 is CASSHEGGPQHF. In nucleotides, the CDR3 is TGCGCCAGCAGTCATGAGGGAGGGCCCCAGCATTTT.